This T cell receptor beta chain is from a study of PD-L1 blockade in urothelial cancer (dated by TCRdb to about 2017). Some background on the complete study: Therapy was started in the mid-2010s for all patients, and atezolizumab 1,200 mg was administered intravenously every 3 weeks. Somatic, immune and clinical correlates of response to PD-L1 blockade with atezolizumab in urothelial cancer were the focus of an exploratory multi-omic analysis. Pretreatment blood TCR-seq was available for around 29 patients, at least one posttreatment blood collection was obtained for 25 or so patients, and tumor TCR-seq was available for 25 or so patients. Pretreatment tumor samples, along with matched peripheral blood serially collected before and after atezolizumab treatment, were subjected to TCR sequencing. Blood samples yielded a median of about 150,000 T cells and more than 75,000 unique TCRs, with median clonality approximately 0.08. Whole exome sequencing and RNA sequencing of pretreatment tumors were performed alongside TCR sequencing in the same patients. About 90% of the 29 patients were identified as males with urothelial cancer of bladder origin, and a prior smoking history was reported by 18 of 29 patients. Blood samples were analyzed 3 weeks after the start of treatment (second dose) and 6 weeks after the start of treatment. An ECOG performance status of 0 or 1 was recorded for the patients, and 0 to 3 prior chemotherapy regimens had been received by the patients. Progression-free survival longer than 6 months counted as durable clinical benefit, and TCR features were additionally tested against both progression-free and overall survival. Durable clinical benefit was achieved by nine patients but not by the remaining 20.

On the study overall, not on this receptor specifically: A pretreatment peripheral blood TCR clonality below the median was linked to improved progression-free and overall survival. Patients with durable benefit showed greater expansion of tumor-associated TCR clones in peripheral blood 3 weeks after starting treatment (n ≈ 23, p = 0.022). Small sample size (n of about 30) and many exploratory analyses mean the results are intended to be hypothesis-generating.

The time point label here, explained by the study, means: pretreatment peripheral blood. A cohort of 25 to 35 patients with locally advanced or metastatic urothelial carcinoma, treated at Memorial Sloan Kettering on a trial protocol, was included. Peripheral blood mononuclear cells were collected from each patient pretreatment and during treatment, giving between 1 and 8 total time points per patient. The Qiagen DNeasy Blood extraction kit was used to purify genomic DNA from total PBMCs and tumor samples. Collected pretreatment and during treatment, PBMCs were isolated and stored as previously described. As concerns this clone: Its antigen remains unidentified. Nothing much larger sits one base from this clone, and base qualities are not available.

Relative to germline, V is missing 3 bases and J is missing 4 bases, with 10 bases of the junction outside any gene match. Spanning cysteine to phenylalanine, the CDR3 consists of 19 amino acids. Just the 57-base CDR3 DNA is kept, in frame starting at base 1. As encoded in the germline V gene, CDR1 is MRHNA while CDR2 is SNTAGT. To estimate absolute template abundance from read counts, synthetic TCR analog templates were spiked into each PCR. Using the immunoSEQ assay, TCRbeta CDR3 regions were amplified from genomic DNA with bias-controlled V and J gene primers. Rearranged TCRbeta segments were sequenced at approximately 20X coverage. The authors' pipeline ran thus. Sequencing errors were corrected by clustering and CDR3s were annotated against IMGT to assign V, D and J genes. Downstream analyses used only productive TCRbeta rearrangements, leaving out any out-of-frame or stop-codon sequences. Clonality was calculated as one minus the Shannon entropy normalized by the log of the number of unique productive sequences. Clones differing between time points or between blood and tumor were identified by Fisher's exact test with Benjamini-Hochberg correction at adjusted p below 0.01. Held by TCRdb, this immuneACCESS table contains in-frame sequences only and omits some clones. Under half of the omission traces to an unresolved V gene where checked; the cause of the rest is unknown. V and J calls and clone size follow that table, whereas D and trimming were derived from the DNA. This sample comprises about 95,000 clones, around 91% of them detected only once. The ten largest clones add up to 1.5% to 2% of the sample.

The receptor was isolated from a man aged 60 to 75 with urothelial cancer. Sequenced material: PBMCs, taken around atezolizumab (anti-PD-L1) treatment. This sequence uses TRBV6-4 and TRBJ2-1; the junction holds 15 bases that match TRBD2. The CDR3: CASSEEGLAGGARYNEQFF. The DNA is TGTGCCAGCAGTGAGGAGGGACTAGCGGGGGGCGCTCGGTACAATGAGCAGTTCTTC.